Included here is one T cell receptor beta chain sequence, with context. Data came from immunoSEQ multiplex PCR; TCRdb stores just in-frame clones and leaves some out. The repertoire holds about 69,000 clones, with roughly nine tenths as singletons. This entry comes from a study of OX40 agonist ivuxolimab in advanced cancers. V lost 5 bases to trimming and J lost 0 bases, with 17 bases between them. This CDR3 spans 16 amino acids. The germline V gene encodes CDR1 MNHNY and CDR2 SVGAGI (reference sequence). V gene TRBV6-6 combines with J gene TRBJ2-7; maybe TRBD1 (5 bases). This receptor was taken from an adult with an advanced solid tumor such as melanoma, head and neck, liver or kidney cancer. Sequenced here: CD4+ or CD8+ T cells sorted from blood, sampled in a trial of the OX40 agonist ivuxolimab. This CDR3 reads CASSPGQRFHSYEQYF. The CDR3 DNA reads TGTGCCAGCAGTCCAGGACAAAGGTTCCACTCCTACGAGCAGTACTTC.